This TCR beta chain was identified during a study of shared clonotypes between healthy human individuals. For each subset, genomic DNA was distributed in equal portions over several immunoSEQ plates. Sequencing was performed with immunoSEQ multiplex PCR; in TCRdb, only in-frame clones are kept and a portion is missing. This sample has over a million clones, with more than 75% found just once. The study, taken as a whole, reports: A handful of donors had around 5.5% of their naive CD4 clonotypes in common. Generation probabilities were higher for clonotypes shared across all four sorted-subset donors than for unshared ones.

Trimming took off 5 bases at V and 5 bases at J, with 15 bases between the two ends. Germline V CDR1 and CDR2: SGHTA, FQGNSA. The CDR3 consists of 14 residues. Division of CD4+ cells produced a CD45RA+ naive subset and a CD45RA-negative memory subset. This clone was detected only a few times. Its antigen is unidentified. Sequencing was carried out using memory CD4+ T cells from PBMCs. Subset in this sample: CD45RA-negative fraction. This clonotype was sampled from a man aged 18-30 years in good health. Some clones in this sample may be carry-over from other donors' samples. This rearrangement joins TRBV7-2 to TRBJ1-1; TRBD1 is a possible D gene (6 bases). DNA for the CDR3: TGTGCCAGCAGCCTAAACAGGGAATGGACTGAAGCTTTCTTT. It codes for CASSLNREWTEAFF.